This T cell receptor beta chain appears in the sequencing data of a study of radiation and T cells in renal cell carcinoma. Per germline, CDR1 SGHTS and CDR2 YDEGEE. The V end lost 3 bases, the J end lost 9 bases, and 19 bases lay between the germline ends. The CDR3 is 15 residues long. Using immunoSEQ multiplex PCR, the repertoire was profiled, and TCRdb retains in-frame clones only, with some absent. The data contain about 78,000 clones, 70% to 90% of them singletons. Time point defined: blood 4 weeks post-SBRT, at nephrectomy. Described treatment: 15 Gy SBRT to primary tumor, nephrectomy 4 weeks later. Nephrectomy followed 15 Gy stereotactic body radiation by 4 weeks.

Sequenced here: blood, sampled from a patient whose treatment included radiotherapy and nephrectomy. This TCR was sampled from a woman in her 70s with renal cell carcinoma. The chain joins TRBV5-8 to TRBJ2-4, with a possible D match to TRBD2 (6 bases). CDR3 amino acids: CASSWRPLGAGIQYF. DNA for the CDR3: TGTGCCAGCAGCTGGCGGCCACTAGGAGCGGGCATTCAGTACTTC.